Listed here are 22 T cell receptor beta chains from one sample, sequenced in a study of human T cells and chemical hapten exposure. The time point here: healthy volunteer bleed at 2 weeks. The authors extracted total RNA from unfractionated whole blood. TCRdb reprocessed the RACE reads with MiXCR, giving one entry per CDR3 protein. The data show approximately 33,000 distinct CDR3 sequences, less than 8% seen once. The sample was whole blood. All receptors derive from a human donor in good health. Some clones in this sample may be carry-over from other donors' samples.

Only a few counts were recorded for this clonotype. This chain links TRBV7-8 with TRBJ2-7; D unclear. The CDR3 extends over 14 amino acids. The germline CDR1 and CDR2 sequences are SGHVS and FQNEAQ. The V and J ends lost 0 bases and 2 bases respectively, with 8 bases between them. The DNA for the CDR3 is TGTGCCAGCAGCTTAGCGCACCAGACCTACGAGCAGTACTTC. Translating gives CASSLAHQTYEQYF.

The CDR3: CASSLDRGAEKLFF. Here the CDR3 DNA reads TGTGCCAGCAGTTTAGACAGGGGGGCTGAAAAACTGTTTTTT. V and J are TRBV27 and TRBJ1-4; 9 bases fit TRBD1. Germline CDR1 and CDR2: MNHEY and SMNVEV (reference sequence). With V trimmed by 2 bases and J by 7 bases, 2 bases remained unmatched. The CDR3 totals 14 residues.

This clonotype was counted once. The chain couples TRBV7-2 to TRBJ2-1; 7 nucleotides align to TRBD2. The CDR3 contains 13 residues. J lost 8 bases, V lost 5 bases, and 6 bases had no gene match. Germline lookup yields CDR1 SGHTA and CDR2 FQGNSA. CDR3 nucleotide sequence: TGTGCCAGCAGCCTCCGACTAGCTCATGAGCAGTTCTTC. Amino acids: CASSLRLAHEQFF.

There are many counts of this clonotype. V is TRBV12-3 or TRBV12-4 and J is TRBJ2-1, with D unresolved. V lost 5 bases to trimming and J lost 8 bases, with 7 bases between them. The CDR3 length is 11 residues. CDR3 protein: CASSPDYEQFF. In nucleotides, the CDR3 is TGTGCCAGCAGTCCTGACTATGAGCAGTTCTTC.

This clonotype has a count of ten or more. This rearrangement joins TRBV7-2 to TRBJ2-3, with TRBD2 matching over 7 bases. Germline CDR1 is SGHTA and CDR2 is FQGNSA. V lost 6 bases and J lost 0; bases outside the gene matches: 9. The CDR3 has 16 residues. CDR3 amino acids: CASSLGMTSSTDTQYF. The DNA of the CDR3 is TGTGCCAGCAGTTTGGGAATGACTAGCAGCACAGATACGCAGTATTTT.

This clonotype showed up just a few times. The gene calls are TRBV5-6 and TRBJ1-5; D perhaps matches TRBD1 (5 bases). The CDR3 is 18 amino acids. V was trimmed by 0 bases and J by 3 bases, leaving 19 bases between them. The germline gives CDR1 SGHDT, CDR2 YYEEEE. As DNA, the CDR3 is TGTGCCAGCAGCTTGGCCCGTGACAGTGCCGGATTCAATCAGCCCCAGCATTTT. The encoded protein is CASSLARDSAGFNQPQHF.

This clonotype was observed many times. This sequence joins TRBV20-1 and TRBJ2-2; D remains unclear. The ends were cut back, 1 base at V and 6 bases at J, with 9 bases in the middle. Germline loops: CDR1 DFQATT, CDR2 SNEGSKA (reference sequence). The CDR3 is made up of 13 amino acids. The CDR3 is CSARVQEAGELFF. The CDR3, as DNA: TGCAGTGCTAGAGTCCAGGAAGCCGGGGAGCTGTTTTTT.

This clonotype was recorded once. The V call is TRBV13, the J call TRBJ2-3; tentative D call: TRBD2 (5 bases). Trimming took 5 bases from V and 1 from J, leaving 16 bases between them. Germline V gene lookup returns CDR1 PRHDT and CDR2 FYEKMQ (reference sequence). This CDR3 contains 16 residues. The CDR3: CASSPPGLRGTDTQYF. In DNA, the CDR3 is TGTGCCAGCAGCCCCCCCGGGTTGCGGGGCACAGATACGCAGTATTTT.

This clonotype was seen ten or more times. CDR3 coding DNA: TGTGCCTGCAAGGTTCAGGGAGCTCACAATCAGCCCCAGCATTTT. This encodes CACKVQGAHNQPQHF. The genes are TRBV30 and TRBJ1-5; D is possibly TRBD1 (5 bases). Trimming removed 6 bases at V and 3 bases at J, with 18 bases between. CDR1 is GTSNPN, CDR2 SVGIG, per germline (reference sequence). This CDR3 comprises 15 residues.

This clonotype has ten or more counts. CDR3 DNA: TGTGCCACCAGTGGGTCCGCACAATCGAACACTGAAGCTTTCTTT. It translates to CATSGSAQSNTEAFF. The chain joins TRBV24-1 to TRBJ1-1; no clear D gene. V shed 5 bases and J shed 1 base, with 13 bases lying between them. CDR1 is KGHDR and CDR2 is SFDVKD in the germline V gene. The CDR3 has 15 residues.

This clonotype was counted at least ten times. This chain joins TRBV6-6 and TRBJ2-5, with 12 nucleotides matching TRBD2. The CDR3 extends over 16 amino acids. Germline V gene data show CDR1 as MNHNY and CDR2 as SVGAGI (reference sequence). Unmatched junction bases numbered 6, after V lost 5 bases and J lost 2 bases. DNA for the CDR3: TGTGCCAGCAGTCCCAACGGACTAGCGGGGCAAGAGACCCAGTACTTC. It is translated as CASSPNGLAGQETQYF.

This clonotype was found many times. The CDR3 spells CASSLRTRSGTDTQYF. The CDR3 nucleotides are TGTGCCAGCAGCCTCCGGACTAGATCAGGCACAGATACGCAGTATTTT. The J gene is TRBJ2-3, the V gene TRBV7-6, with 7 bases matching TRBD2. CDR3 length: 16 amino acids. With V trimmed by 5 bases and J by 1 base, 9 bases remained unmatched. CDR1 and CDR2 (germline): SGHVS, FNYEAQ.

V and J are TRBV5-1 and TRBJ1-1; D perhaps matches TRBD1 (6 bases). V lost 1 base and J 3 bases, leaving 10 bases between the germline ends. CDR1 and CDR2 (germline): SGHRS, YFSETQ. The CDR3 contains 14 residues. CDR3 nucleotide sequence: TGCGCCAGCAGCTTGAGGGGACACGACACTGAAGCTTTCTTT. Protein product: CASSLRGHDTEAFF.

At least ten counts were recorded for this clonotype. V usage is TRBV7-2 and J usage is TRBJ2-7; no clear D gene. The CDR3 runs 17 residues. The V gene's germline CDR1 is SGHTA and CDR2 FQGNSA. V lost 2 bases and J 0 bases, leaving 17 bases between the germline ends. CDR3 region: CASSLYSTPGSSYEQYF. CDR3 sequence (DNA): TGTGCCAGCAGCTTATATTCTACGCCAGGTTCCTCCTACGAGCAGTACTTC.

This clonotype was found a few times. J is TRBJ1-5 and V is TRBV27; the D gene is possibly TRBD1 (5 bases). V lost 4 bases, J lost 3 bases, and 22 bases lay in between. The germline CDR1 and CDR2 sequences are MNHEY and SMNVEV (reference sequence). The CDR3 consists of 18 residues. The CDR3 region has the DNA TGTGCCAGCAGTTCAAGCAGGGAGGGCGTTCTCCTCAATCAGCCCCAGCATTTT. It encodes CASSSSREGVLLNQPQHF.

This clonotype came up a few times. The chain is built from TRBV4-3 and TRBJ1-1; no firm D call. The CDR3 has 15 residues. Germline V gene sequence: CDR1 LGHNA, CDR2 YSLEER. V was shortened by 4 bases and J by 5 bases, with 17 bases between the two germline ends. CDR3 sequence: CASSPVGNRGTEAFF. DNA for the CDR3: TGCGCCAGCAGCCCTGTAGGGAACCGTGGGACTGAAGCTTTCTTT.

The genes are TRBV5-6 and TRBJ1-1, with 9 bases aligning to TRBD1. V lost 3 bases, J lost 5 bases, and 11 bases stayed unmatched. CDR1 is SGHDT, CDR2 YYEEEE, per germline. This CDR3 spans 16 amino acids. CDR3 DNA: TGTGCCAGCAGCTCTCCCCTCGACAGGGGGACTACTGAAGCTTTCTTT. It specifies CASSSPLDRGTTEAFF.

At least ten counts were recorded for this clonotype. The chain joins TRBV20-1 to TRBJ2-1, with D hard to call. V dropped 4 bases and J dropped 0 bases, with 16 bases sitting between them. The CDR3 sequence is 16 residues long. CDR1 and CDR2 (germline): DFQATT, SNEGSKA (reference sequence). The CDR3 is CSANPYGLSSYNEQFF. CDR3 DNA: TGCAGTGCTAACCCCTATGGCCTGAGCTCCTACAATGAGCAGTTCTTC.

This chain links TRBV7-2 with TRBJ2-3; D call uncertain. V was clipped by 2 bases and J by 3 bases, with 9 bases between them. The CDR3 spans 14 residues. Germline V gene data show CDR1 as SGHTA and CDR2 as FQGNSA. DNA of the CDR3: TGTGCCAGCAGCTTACTAGGCTCAACAGATACGCAGTATTTT. Translating gives CASSLLGSTDTQYF. The variable domain in full, completed from reference TRBV7-2 and TRBJ2-3, reads GAGVSQSPSNKVTEKGKDVELRCDPISGHTALYWYRQSLGQGLEFLIYFQGNSAPDKSGLPSDRFSAERTGGSVSTLTIQRTQQEDSAVYLCASSLLGSTDTQYFGPGTRLTVL.

V and J are TRBV5-1 and TRBJ2-7; 10 bases align to TRBD1. The CDR3 is made up of 16 amino acids. V trimming: 4 bases; J trimming: 1 base; junction bases outside the gene matches: 8. Germline lookup yields CDR1 SGHRS and CDR2 YFSETQ. Here the CDR3 reads CASSAGTGAASYEQYF. CDR3 sequence (DNA): TGCGCCAGCAGCGCCGGGACAGGGGCTGCGTCCTACGAGCAGTACTTC.

This clonotype was observed a few times. V usage is TRBV20-1 and J usage is TRBJ2-3, with TRBD2 identical over 8 bases. Trimming cost V 6 bases and J 4 bases; bases outside gene matches: 6. The CDR3 is 13 amino acids. Looked up from germline, CDR1 is DFQATT and CDR2 is SNEGSKA (reference sequence). The CDR3 DNA reads TGCAGTGCCGCGACTAGCGCGGCAGATACGCAGTATTTT. It is translated as CSAATSAADTQYF.

The chain couples TRBV2 to TRBJ2-4; tentatively, D is TRBD1 or TRBD2 (5 bases each). Germline V gene lookup returns CDR1 SNHLY and CDR2 FYNNEI. Between the trimmed V and J ends, which lost 5 bases and 5 bases, there was a span of 19 bases. The CDR3 contains 16 residues. The CDR3 loop is CASSRDGPWGENIQYF. CDR3 sequence (DNA): TGTGCCAGCAGTCGGGACGGACCGTGGGGCGAAAACATTCAGTACTTC.